A single sample is the source of the 5 T cell receptor beta chains below, sequenced in a study of T cell repertoires in cytomegalovirus infection. TCRdb reprocessed the reads via MiXCR and lists one record per CDR3 protein. Among some 600,000 distinct CDR3 sequences listed, approximately 25% were seen once. Material: CD8+ T cells from PBMCs. The receptors come from a human donor in good health (CMV status not recorded). Some clones in this sample may be carry-over from other donors' samples.

This clonotype was seen many times. The genes are TRBV7-2 and TRBJ2-7, with D possibly TRBD2 on 5 matching bases. This CDR3 is 13 amino acids long. V was trimmed by 1 base and J by 5 bases, leaving 9 bases between them. Germline V gene data show CDR1 as SGHTA and CDR2 as FQGNSA. CDR3 nucleotides: TGTGCCAGCAGCTTAGTAGAGGGTGACGAGCAGTACGTC. Residues: CASSLVEGDEQYV.

V is TRBV7-6 and J is TRBJ1-1; 9 bases agree with TRBD1. This CDR3 contains 17 residues. The trim removed 1 base at V and 0 bases at J, leaving 6 bases unmatched. Germline V CDR1 and CDR2: SGHVS, FNYEAQ. The CDR3 nucleotides are TGTGCCAGCAGCTTAGGGTATAGACAGGGGGTGAACACTGAAGCTTTCTTT. Amino acids: CASSLGYRQGVNTEAFF.

The gene calls are TRBV7-3 and TRBJ2-2; 13 bases are shared with TRBD2. This CDR3 has 17 residues. The junction had 8 bases not matched to a gene; V was cut back by 6 bases and J by 4 bases. The germline V gene has CDR1 SGHTA and CDR2 FQGTGA. CDR3 sequence: CASSSPRLAGGTGELFF. The CDR3 DNA follows: TGTGCCAGCAGTTCTCCGAGACTAGCGGGGGGCACCGGGGAGCTGTTTTTT.

This clonotype has ten or more counts. This sequence joins TRBV6-1 and TRBJ2-5, with TRBD1 matching over 9 bases. From germline, CDR1 is MNHNS and CDR2 SASEGT. The CDR3 is 14 residues long. V lost 6 bases and J lost 4; bases outside the gene matches: 6. CDR3 bases: TGTGCCAGCAGCGGCACAGGGGGCAGAGAGACCCAGTACTTC. Its protein product is CASSGTGGRETQYF.

The chain carries TRBV2 and TRBJ1-2; D remains unclear. The germline gives CDR1 SNHLY, CDR2 FYNNEI. V was trimmed by 1 base and J by 1 base, leaving 7 bases between them. The CDR3 is 14 residues long. The DNA for the CDR3 is TGTGCCAGCAGTGAAGGGCGGGATAACTATGGCTACACCTTC. Translated, it gives CASSEGRDNYGYTF.